The T cell receptor beta chain described here comes from a study of blood T cell repertoires in COVID-19. A single count supports this clone. CDR3 size: 13 residues. CDR1 and CDR2 (germline): SQVTM, ANQGSEA. V lost 3 bases to trimming and J lost 6 bases; unmatched junction nucleotides: 7. Libraries were prepared by immunoSEQ multiplex PCR; TCRdb keeps only in-frame clonotypes and omits some of them. The sample carries tens of thousands of clones, around 91% recorded once. The V and J genes are TRBV29-1 and TRBJ1-2; 7 bases agree with TRBD1. The sequencing sample was made of peripheral blood. This clonotype was sampled from a man between 70 and 80 years old with active or convalescent COVID-19. The CDR3 is CSVDPDRPDGYTF. Written as DNA, the CDR3 is TGCAGCGTTGACCCGGACAGGCCGGATGGCTACACCTTC.